Presented here are 17 T cell receptor beta chains from one specimen sequenced in a study of T-cell reconstitution after alpha-beta-depleted transplantation in children. Unique molecular identifiers were built into the TCRbeta library. From the PCR reads, TCRdb called clonotypes with MiXCR, one entry per CDR3 protein. The profile shows 700,000 to 950,000 distinct CDR3 sequences, 15% to 20% of them singletons. This specimen was PBMCs, mostly from graft donor cells, taken 360 days after TCRalphabeta/CD19-depleted stem cell transplant. Receptors originate from a male patient aged 10 to 17 who had a stem cell transplant for acute lymphoblastic leukemia, so the T cells may come from the graft donor.

The V call is TRBV5-1, the J call TRBJ2-5; possible D gene TRBD2, 7 bases. The CDR3 length is 17 residues. The V end lost 2 bases, the J end lost 3 bases, and 20 bases lay between the germline ends. Germline loops: CDR1 SGHRS, CDR2 YFSETQ. CDR3 sequence (DNA): TGCGCCAGCAGCTTACCTCTGGGGGCTAGCGGAAAAGAGACCCAGTACTTC. Translated: CASSLPLGASGKETQYF. The variable domain in full, completed from reference TRBV5-1 and TRBJ2-5, reads KAGVTQTPRYLIKTRGQQVTLSCSPISGHRSVSWYQQTPGQGLQFLFEYFSETQRNKGNFPGRFSGRQFSNSRSEMNVSTLELGDSALYLCASSLPLGASGKETQYFGPGTRLLVL.

This chain connects TRBV7-3 to TRBJ2-7; no reliable D call. Trimming took 3 bases from V and 2 from J, leaving 11 bases between them. The CDR3 loop spans 14 amino acids. CDR1 is SGHTA and CDR2 is FQGTGA in the germline V gene. The CDR3 DNA reads TGTGCCAGCAGCTTCTTGACACTCCCCTACGAGCAGTACTTC. It yields the protein CASSFLTLPYEQYF.

The chain couples TRBV9 to TRBJ2-1; D not resolved. The germline V gene has CDR1 SGDLS and CDR2 YYNGEE. With 0 bases removed from V and 5 bases from J, the gap between germline ends came to 9 bases. The CDR3 consists of 14 residues. The DNA of the CDR3 is TGTGCCAGCAGCGTAGCTTTAGGGCACAATGAGCAGTTCTTC. Protein product: CASSVALGHNEQFF. The whole variable domain, filled in from reference TRBV9 and TRBJ2-1, reads DSGVTQTPKHLITATGQRVTLRCSPRSGDLSVYWYQQSLDQGLQFLIQYYNGEERAKGNILERFSAQQFPDLHSELNLSSLELGDSALYFCASSVALGHNEQFFGPGTRLTVL.

This clonotype occurred a few times. The V call is TRBV29-1, the J call TRBJ1-2, with TRBD1 matching 9 bases. Germline values: CDR1 SQVTM, CDR2 ANQGSEA. The V segment lost 7 bases and the J segment 5 bases; nucleotides outside the gene matches: 8. The CDR3 loop spans 13 amino acids. The CDR3 DNA follows: TGCAGCGCTATCACCGGGACAGGGTATGGCTACACCTTC. It specifies CSAITGTGYGYTF.

The sample holds many counts of this clonotype. V usage is TRBV18 and J usage is TRBJ1-3; D uncertain. Trimming removed 6 bases from V and 0 bases from J, with 15 bases in between. The length of the CDR3 is 16 residues. Germline-derived CDR1 and CDR2 are KGHSH and LQKENI. The CDR3 DNA follows: TGTGCCAGCTCCGCCGGCGCCCCTTCCTCTGGAAACACCATATATTTT. The encoded protein is CASSAGAPSSGNTIYF.

This clonotype was observed a handful of times. The CDR3 protein is CATIGRSGHNEQFF. The CDR3 nucleotides are TGTGCCACAATAGGGCGTAGCGGCCACAATGAGCAGTTCTTC. The chain has TRBV12-3 or TRBV12-4 and TRBJ2-1; TRBD2 might be the D (6 bases). CDR3 size: 14 residues. The V end lost 10 bases, the J end lost 5 bases, and 18 bases lay between the germline ends.

This chain links TRBV5-1 with TRBJ2-1; 9 positions match TRBD2. Germline assignment: CDR1 SGHRS and CDR2 YFSETQ. V lost 8 bases to trimming and J lost 4 bases; unmatched junction nucleotides: 7. This CDR3 region has 14 residues. CDR3 residues: CASFSGSRYNEQFF. The DNA of the CDR3 is TGCGCCAGTTTTAGCGGGAGCCGATACAATGAGCAGTTCTTC.

This clonotype was counted ten times or more. V is TRBV20-1 and J is TRBJ2-7, with 10 bases matching TRBD2. CDR3 length: 13 amino acids. Trimming at V came to 7 bases and at J to 1 base, leaving 4 bases not matched to a gene. Germline-derived CDR1 and CDR2 are DFQATT and SNEGSKA (reference sequence). The CDR3 spells CSGGLAASYEQYF. CDR3 in DNA: TGCAGTGGTGGACTAGCGGCATCCTACGAGCAGTACTTC.

This clonotype appeared a few times. The V call is TRBV12-3 or TRBV12-4, the J call TRBJ2-6; TRBD1 might be the D (6 bases). V lost 7 bases and J lost 0, with 10 bases in between. The CDR3 extends over 15 amino acids. This CDR3 is CASTSGASGANVLTF. CDR3 nucleotides: TGTGCCAGCACCTCAGGGGCCTCTGGGGCCAACGTCCTGACTTTC.

The V and J genes are TRBV7-9 and TRBJ2-5, with a weak D call TRBD2 (5 bases). This CDR3 is built from 15 residues. Germline V gives CDR1 SEHNR, CDR2 FQNEAQ (reference sequence). V shed 5 bases and J shed 5 bases, with 18 bases lying between them. The CDR3 reads CASSSVNGRVETQYF. Here the CDR3 DNA reads TGTGCCAGCAGCAGTGTCAACGGGCGGGTGGAGACCCAGTACTTC.

The chain uses TRBV27 and TRBJ2-7, with a possible D match to TRBD1 (6 bases). The length of the CDR3 is 14 residues. Germline CDR1 MNHEY, CDR2 SMNVEV (reference sequence). V lost 5 bases and J 3 bases, leaving 14 bases between the germline ends. The CDR3 nucleotides read TGTGCCAGCAGTGTGACAGGCCCCCACTACGAGCAGTACTTC. Protein: CASSVTGPHYEQYF.

This chain uses TRBV3-1 with TRBJ2-1, with D maybe TRBD1 (5 bases). This CDR3 has 13 residues. Looked up from germline, CDR1 is LGHDT and CDR2 is YNNKEL (reference sequence). V lost 6 bases and J 3 bases, leaving 9 bases between the germline ends. This CDR3 is CASSRQRYNEQFF. The CDR3 DNA sequence: TGTGCCAGCAGTCGACAGCGCTACAATGAGCAGTTCTTC.

There are many counts of this clonotype. The rearrangement links TRBV5-1 to TRBJ2-7; perhaps TRBD2 as D (5 bases). This CDR3 has 16 amino acids. From germline, CDR1 is SGHRS and CDR2 YFSETQ. Trimming removed 1 base from V and 1 base from J, with 15 bases in between. The CDR3 DNA reads as TGCGCCAGCAGCTTGAATAGAGGGCCTATTTCCTACGAGCAGTACTTC. Translation gives CASSLNRGPISYEQYF. Complete variable domain (other parts from reference TRBV5-1 and TRBJ2-7): KAGVTQTPRYLIKTRGQQVTLSCSPISGHRSVSWYQQTPGQGLQFLFEYFSETQRNKGNFPGRFSGRQFSNSRSEMNVSTLELGDSALYLCASSLNRGPISYEQYFGPGTRLTVT.

This clonotype was observed a few times. J is TRBJ2-7 and V is TRBV10-3; D may be TRBD2 (6 bases). V lost 9 bases to trimming and J lost 0 bases, with 15 bases between them. CDR3 length: 14 residues. The germline V gene has CDR1 ENHRY and CDR2 SYGVKD. The CDR3 reads CAIMAAGSSYEQYF. The DNA of the CDR3 is TGTGCCATTATGGCAGCGGGCAGCTCCTACGAGCAGTACTTC.

This clonotype occurred a few times. The genes are TRBV20-1 and TRBJ2-7; 8 nucleotides match TRBD2. Germline V lookup: CDR1 DFQATT, CDR2 SNEGSKA (reference sequence). This CDR3 is built from 17 residues. Losses at the gene ends were 1 base for V and 2 bases for J; bases not matched to a gene: 13. The CDR3 region is CSARAITGTSSPYEQYF. In DNA form, the CDR3 reads TGCAGTGCTAGAGCTATTACCGGGACTAGTTCTCCCTACGAGCAGTACTTC.

The rearrangement links TRBV10-3 to TRBJ2-7; no clear D gene. Trimming removed 6 bases from V and 9 bases from J, with 12 bases in between. This CDR3 is built from 11 residues. Germline V gene sequence: CDR1 ENHRY, CDR2 SYGVKD. CDR3 region: CAISESMGQYF. The CDR3 coding sequence is TGTGCCATCAGCGAGAGCATGGGGCAGTACTTC.

The DNA for the CDR3 is TGTGCCAGCACCAGACTAGTTCGGAGTAATGAGCAGTTCTTC. Its protein is CASTRLVRSNEQFF. The chain is built from TRBV3-1 and TRBJ2-1; D may be TRBD2 (6 bases). Trimming removed 7 bases from V and 7 bases from J, with 17 bases in between. CDR3 length: 14 amino acids. Germline CDR1 reads LGHDT; CDR2 reads YNNKEL (reference sequence).